This TCR beta chain is drawn from a study of cytomegalovirus exposure and HLA in healthy donors. Study findings and constraints: Diagnosis of cytomegalovirus status made by the classifier reportedly showed high specificity and sensitivity.

PCR amplification relied on 60 Vbeta primers (plus 13 Jbeta primers). Here immunoSEQ multiplex PCR was the method, and the copy in TCRdb shows in-frame clones only, minus some. The sample holds 90,000 or so clones, about four fifths seen once. This CDR3 contains 15 residues. Germline V gives CDR1 SGHDT, CDR2 YYEEEE. Remarks on this clone: Its antigen is still unknown. The junction does not match germline at one end; this may be a read error.

This chain links TRBV5-6 with TRBJ2-7; 7 bases line up with TRBD2. Input material: PBMCs. This clonotype originated in a man aged 55 to 70 in good health and CMV-seronegative. The CDR3 reads CASSLLAVSLYEQCF. In DNA, the CDR3 is TGTGCCAGCAGCTTGCTAGCGGTCTCACTCTACGAGCAGTGCTTC.